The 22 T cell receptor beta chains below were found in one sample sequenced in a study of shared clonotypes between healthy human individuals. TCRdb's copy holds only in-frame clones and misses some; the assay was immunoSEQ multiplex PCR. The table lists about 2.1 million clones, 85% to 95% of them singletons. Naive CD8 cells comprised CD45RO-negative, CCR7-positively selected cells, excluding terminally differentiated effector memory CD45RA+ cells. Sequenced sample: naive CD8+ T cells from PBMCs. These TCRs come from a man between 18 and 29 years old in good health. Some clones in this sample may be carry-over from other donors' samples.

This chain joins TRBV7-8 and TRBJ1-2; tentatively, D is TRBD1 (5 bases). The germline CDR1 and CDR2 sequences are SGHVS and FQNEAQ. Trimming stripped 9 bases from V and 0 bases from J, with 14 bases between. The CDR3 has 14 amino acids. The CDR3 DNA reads TGTGCCAGTTGGGGAGGGGAGACTAACTATGGCTACACCTTC. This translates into CASWGGETNYGYTF.

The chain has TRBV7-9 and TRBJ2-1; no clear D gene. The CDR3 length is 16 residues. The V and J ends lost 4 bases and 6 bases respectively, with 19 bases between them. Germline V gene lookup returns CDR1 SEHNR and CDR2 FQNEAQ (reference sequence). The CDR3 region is CASSWHTADHFNEQFF. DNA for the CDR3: TGTGCCAGCAGCTGGCATACGGCGGATCATTTCAATGAGCAGTTCTTC.

In nucleotides, the CDR3 is TGTGCCACCAGCAGGAAGGATTTCGGCACTGAAGCTTTCTTT. Encoded protein: CATSRKDFGTEAFF. The chain employs TRBV15 and TRBJ1-1, with D unclear. Trimming stripped 3 bases from V and 4 bases from J, with 12 bases between. The CDR3 is 14 amino acids. The V gene's germline CDR1 is LNHNV and CDR2 YYDKDF (reference sequence). Complete variable domain (other parts from reference TRBV15 and TRBJ1-1): DAMVIQNPRYQVTQFGKPVTLSCSQTLNHNVMYWYQQKSSQAPKLLFHYYDKDFNNEADTPDNFQSRRPNTSFCFLDIRSPGLGDTAMYLCATSRKDFGTEAFFGQGTRLTVV.

The CDR3 sequence is CASSLAGGSHEQYF. CDR3 in DNA: TGTGCCAGCAGCTTAGCCGGGGGATCCCACGAGCAGTACTTC. The V and J genes are TRBV11-2 and TRBJ2-7; the D gene is possibly TRBD2 (6 bases). The CDR3 is 14 amino acids. The germline gives CDR1 SGHAT, CDR2 FQNNGV. Trimming shortened V by 1 base and J by 5 bases, and 12 bases separated the two germline ends.

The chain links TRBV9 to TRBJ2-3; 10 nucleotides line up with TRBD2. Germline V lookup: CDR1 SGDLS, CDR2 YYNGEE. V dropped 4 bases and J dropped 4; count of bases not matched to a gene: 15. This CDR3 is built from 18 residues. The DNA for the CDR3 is TGTGCCAGCAGCATACCGAATAAGCGGGAGGGTGGCTCAGATACGCAGTATTTT. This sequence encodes CASSIPNKREGGSDTQYF. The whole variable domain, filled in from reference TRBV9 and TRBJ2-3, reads DSGVTQTPKHLITATGQRVTLRCSPRSGDLSVYWYQQSLDQGLQFLIQYYNGEERAKGNILERFSAQQFPDLHSELNLSSLELGDSALYFCASSIPNKREGGSDTQYFGPGTRLTVL.

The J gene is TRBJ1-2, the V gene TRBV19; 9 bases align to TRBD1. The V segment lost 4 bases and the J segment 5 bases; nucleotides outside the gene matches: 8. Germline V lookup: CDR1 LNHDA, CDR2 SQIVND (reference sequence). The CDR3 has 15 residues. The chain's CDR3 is CASSTGTGTLYGYTF. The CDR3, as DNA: TGTGCCAGTAGTACCGGGACAGGGACCCTATATGGCTACACCTTC.

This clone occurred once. CDR3 in DNA: TGTGCCAGCTCCGGACTAGCGGGAGATGATGAGCAGTTCTTC. Translated, it gives CASSGLAGDDEQFF. The V call is TRBV9, the J call TRBJ2-1; 13 nucleotides line up with TRBD2. After removal of 7 bases from V and 8 bases from J, the junction contained 6 bases not matched to a gene. CDR3 length: 14 residues. Germline loops: CDR1 SGDLS, CDR2 YYNGEE. Supplemented by reference TRBV9 and TRBJ2-1, the full variable domain reads DSGVTQTPKHLITATGQRVTLRCSPRSGDLSVYWYQQSLDQGLQFLIQYYNGEERAKGNILERFSAQQFPDLHSELNLSSLELGDSALYFCASSGLAGDDEQFFGPGTRLTVL.

This CDR3 is CASSVSRAGNTIYF. The CDR3 nucleotides are TGTGCCAGCAGCGTATCCCGGGCCGGAAACACCATATATTTT. The genes are TRBV9 and TRBJ1-3; no clear D. This CDR3 spans 14 amino acids. The V gene lost 1 base and the J gene lost 4 bases, with 9 bases spanning the gap. The germline CDR1 and CDR2 sequences are SGDLS and YYNGEE.

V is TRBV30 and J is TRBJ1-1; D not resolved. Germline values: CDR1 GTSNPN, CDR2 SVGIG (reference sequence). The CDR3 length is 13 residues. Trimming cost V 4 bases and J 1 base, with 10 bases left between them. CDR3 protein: CAWTPMGNTEAFF. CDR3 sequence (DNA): TGTGCCTGGACCCCGATGGGGAACACTGAAGCTTTCTTT.

CDR3 sequence (DNA): TGTGCCAGCAGCGCCCCCGGGACTAGCGCCCCATTCGGCACAGATACGCAGTATTTT. Amino acid sequence: CASSAPGTSAPFGTDTQYF. This rearrangement joins TRBV9 to TRBJ2-3; the match to TRBD2 covers 10 bases. The trim removed 3 bases at V and 1 base at J, leaving 14 bases unmatched. This CDR3 contains 19 residues. Looked up from germline, CDR1 is SGDLS and CDR2 is YYNGEE.

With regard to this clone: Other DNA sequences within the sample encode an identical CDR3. The chain's CDR3 is CASSLAGGTYNEQFF. CDR3 nucleotides: TGCGCCAGCAGCTTGGCCGGGGGCACTTACAATGAGCAGTTCTTC. The chain recombines TRBV5-1 with TRBJ2-1; D is tentatively TRBD1 or TRBD2 (6 bases each). This CDR3 region has 15 residues. V was pared by 0 bases and J by 4 bases, with 11 bases between. Germline assignment: CDR1 SGHRS and CDR2 YFSETQ.

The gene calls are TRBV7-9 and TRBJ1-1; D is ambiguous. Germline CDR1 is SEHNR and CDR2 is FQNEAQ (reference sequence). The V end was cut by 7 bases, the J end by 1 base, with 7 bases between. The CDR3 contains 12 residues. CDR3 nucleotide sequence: TGTGCCAGCACGGCAGCGAACACTGAAGCTTTCTTT. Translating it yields CASTAANTEAFF.

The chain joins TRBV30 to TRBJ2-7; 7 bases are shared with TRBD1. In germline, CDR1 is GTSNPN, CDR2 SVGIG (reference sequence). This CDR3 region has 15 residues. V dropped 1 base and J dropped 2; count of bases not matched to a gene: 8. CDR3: CAWSEGAGKAYEQYF. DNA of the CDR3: TGTGCCTGGAGTGAGGGGGCAGGCAAGGCCTACGAGCAGTACTTC.

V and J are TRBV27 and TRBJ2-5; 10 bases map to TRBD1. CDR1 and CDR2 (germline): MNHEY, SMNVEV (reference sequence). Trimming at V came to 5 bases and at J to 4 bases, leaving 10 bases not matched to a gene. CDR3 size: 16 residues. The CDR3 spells CASSPARGTGVETQYF. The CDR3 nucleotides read TGTGCCAGCAGTCCGGCTCGCGGGACAGGGGTAGAGACCCAGTACTTC.

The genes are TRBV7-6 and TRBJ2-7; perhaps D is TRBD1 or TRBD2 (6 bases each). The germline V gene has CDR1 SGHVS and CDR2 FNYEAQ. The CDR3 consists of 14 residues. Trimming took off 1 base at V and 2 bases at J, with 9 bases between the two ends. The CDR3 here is CASSLEGGAYEQYF. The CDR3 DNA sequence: TGTGCCAGCAGCTTAGAGGGGGGAGCCTACGAGCAGTACTTC.

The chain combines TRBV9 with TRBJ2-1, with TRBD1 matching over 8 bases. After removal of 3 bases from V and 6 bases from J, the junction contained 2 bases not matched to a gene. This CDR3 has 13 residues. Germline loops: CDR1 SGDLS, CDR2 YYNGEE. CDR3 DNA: TGTGCCAGCAGCGGGGACAGGCTCAATGAGCAGTTCTTC. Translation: CASSGDRLNEQFF.

The CDR3 spells CASSPYSFNEQFF. The CDR3 coding sequence is TGTGCCAGCAGTCCCTACAGTTTTAATGAGCAGTTCTTC. J is TRBJ2-1 and V is TRBV27; D is ambiguous. Between the trimmed V and J ends, which lost 5 bases and 7 bases, there was a span of 12 bases. The germline CDR1 and CDR2 sequences are MNHEY and SMNVEV (reference sequence). CDR3 size: 13 residues.

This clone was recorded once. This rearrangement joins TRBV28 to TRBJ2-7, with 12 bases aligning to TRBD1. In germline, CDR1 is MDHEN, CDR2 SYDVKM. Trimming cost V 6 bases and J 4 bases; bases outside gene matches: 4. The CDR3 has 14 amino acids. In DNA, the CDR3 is TGTGCCAGCAGGCTGGGACAGGGGGCTTACGAGCAGTACTTC. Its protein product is CASRLGQGAYEQYF.

The CDR3 here is CASSPLRWTGNTEAFF. The CDR3 DNA follows: TGTGCCAGCAGCCCCCTCCGGTGGACAGGGAACACTGAAGCTTTCTTT. The chain employs TRBV28 and TRBJ1-1; TRBD1 agrees at 7 bases. Trimming took 6 bases from V and 1 from J; bases not matched to a gene: 11. The CDR3 spans 16 residues. The V gene's germline CDR1 is MDHEN and CDR2 SYDVKM.

CDR3 amino acids: CASSSAREIHEQYF. In DNA form, the CDR3 reads TGTGCCAGCAGTTCGGCGCGGGAGATCCACGAGCAGTACTTC. The chain couples TRBV13 to TRBJ2-7, with 7 bases matching TRBD2. Trimming at V came to 6 bases and at J to 5 bases, leaving 10 bases not matched to a gene. CDR1 is PRHDT and CDR2 is FYEKMQ in the germline V gene (reference sequence). The CDR3 has 14 amino acids.

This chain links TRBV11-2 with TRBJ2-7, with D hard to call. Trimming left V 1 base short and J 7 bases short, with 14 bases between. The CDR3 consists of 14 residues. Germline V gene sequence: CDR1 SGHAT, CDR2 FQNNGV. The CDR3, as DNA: TGTGCCAGCAGCTTAGTAAGGGTTCTGGGAGAGCAGTACTTC. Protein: CASSLVRVLGEQYF.

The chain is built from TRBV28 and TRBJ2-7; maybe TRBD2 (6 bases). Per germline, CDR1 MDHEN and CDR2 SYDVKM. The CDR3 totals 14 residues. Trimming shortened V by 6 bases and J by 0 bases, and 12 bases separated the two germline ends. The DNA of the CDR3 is TGTGCCAGCAGGGACGGGACTCACTCCTACGAGCAGTACTTC. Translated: CASRDGTHSYEQYF.